This is a list of T cell receptor beta chains from one sample in a study of PD-L1 blockade in urothelial cancer. Produced via immunoSEQ multiplex PCR; TCRdb's table is partial and in-frame only. The table lists 65,000 to 85,000 clones, more than 85% of them singletons. Sequenced material: PBMCs, taken around atezolizumab (anti-PD-L1) treatment. The receptors here all came from a woman of 80 years or more with urothelial cancer. The CDR3 runs from the conserved cysteine through the conserved F or W. The D gene is left open where the match is weak. Clone size is shown for a subset of rows, as once, few, many or a class of expanded clone.

D: .
size: once
J: TRBJ2-3
V: TRBV11-2
DNA: TGTGCCAGCAGCTTAGTTTTGACTAGAACAGATACGCAGTATTTT
CDR3: CASSLVLTRTDTQYF

D: TRBD1
size: .
J: TRBJ2-3
V: TRBV5-1
DNA: TGCGCCAGCAGCCAGACAGGGTCAGGTACGCAGTATTTT
CDR3: CASSQTGSGTQYF

D: TRBD2
size: .
J: TRBJ2-5
V: TRBV5-4
DNA: TGTGCCAGCAGCCCTCCGGGACTAGCCCTCGGGACCCAGTACTTC
CDR3: CASSPPGLALGTQYF

D: TRBD2
size: .
J: TRBJ2-1
V: TRBV9
DNA: TGTGCCAGCAGCGTAGCTACAGCGGGAGGGGAGCAGTTCTTC
CDR3: CASSVATAGGEQFF

D: TRBD1
size: .
J: TRBJ2-3
V: TRBV19
DNA: TGTGCCAGTAGTGACAGGGGAAACACAGATACGCAGTATTTT
CDR3: CASSDRGNTDTQYF

D: .
size: once
J: TRBJ2-1
V: TRBV6-5
DNA: TGTGCCAGCAGTTACGAGGCTAGTTCATTGGGTGAGCAGTTCTTC
CDR3: CASSYEASSLGEQFF

D: TRBD1
size: .
J: TRBJ1-4
V: TRBV5-1
DNA: TGCGCCAGCAGCTTGGACGGAGACAGGGTTGGTTATGAAAAACTGTTTTTT
CDR3: CASSLDGDRVGYEKLFF

D: .
size: .
J: TRBJ2-7
V: TRBV28
DNA: TGTGCCAGCAGTTTGTGGGGCCCGTCCTACGAGCAGTACTTC
CDR3: CASSLWGPSYEQYF

D: .
size: .
J: TRBJ2-7
V: TRBV7-2
DNA: TGTGCCAGCAGCTTAGCCGGAACGGGCGAGCAGTACTTC
CDR3: CASSLAGTGEQYF

D: TRBD1
size: .
J: TRBJ2-1
V: TRBV18
DNA: TGTGCCAGCTCACCACCGGGGACAGGTCGTCATGAGCAGTTCTTC
CDR3: CASSPPGTGRHEQFF

D: .
size: .
J: TRBJ2-7
V: TRBV7-8
DNA: TGTGCCAGCCGCGGACACTCCTCCTACGAGCAGTACTTC
CDR3: CASRGHSSYEQYF

D: .
size: .
J: TRBJ2-1
V: TRBV27
DNA: TGTGCCAGCAGTTTAGACCTCCGGGGTCGCGTGTACAATGAGCAGTTCTTC
CDR3: CASSLDLRGRVYNEQFF

D: TRBD2
size: .
J: TRBJ2-1
V: TRBV9
DNA: TGTGCCAGCAGGGGAGGGGGGACTAGCGGGAGGGGTGAGCAGTTCTTC
CDR3: CASRGGGTSGRGEQFF

D: .
size: few
J: TRBJ1-2
V: TRBV7-8
DNA: TGTGCCAGCAGCCCACAAACAGTTATCAGCTATGGCTACACCTTC
CDR3: CASSPQTVISYGYTF

D: .
size: .
J: TRBJ2-7
V: TRBV7-6
DNA: TGTGCCAGCAGCCCAGACGAGAGGTCCTACGAGCAGTACTTC
CDR3: CASSPDERSYEQYF

D: .
size: .
J: TRBJ2-4
V: TRBV5-6
DNA: TGTGCCAGCAGCTTGGCGGGTCTCGGAAACATTCAGTACTTC
CDR3: CASSLAGLGNIQYF

D: .
size: .
J: TRBJ2-6
V: TRBV6-6
DNA: TGTGCCAGCAGTTACTTATCCTCGGGTGGGGCCAACGTCCTGACTTTC
CDR3: CASSYLSSGGANVLTF

D: TRBD1
size: .
J: TRBJ2-3
V: TRBV6-5
DNA: TGTGCCAGCAGGCCGGGACAGCCGCGGGATACGCAGTATTTT
CDR3: CASRPGQPRDTQYF

D: .
size: .
J: TRBJ2-1
V: TRBV19
DNA: TGTGCCAGTAGTATTAGGCAGGGGATCGGCGATGAGCAGTTCTTC
CDR3: CASSIRQGIGDEQFF

D: .
size: .
J: TRBJ1-1
V: TRBV18
DNA: TGTGCCGGCGGGGGGGGGAACACTGAAGCTTTCTTT
CDR3: CAGGGGNTEAFF

D: TRBD1
size: .
J: TRBJ1-1
V: TRBV7-3
DNA: TGTGCCAGCAGCCTCGGACAGGGGATAATGAACACTGAAGCTTTCTTT
CDR3: CASSLGQGIMNTEAFF

D: TRBD1
size: .
J: TRBJ1-2
V: TRBV28
DNA: TGTGCCAGCAGGGTCGGGGACTCGACAGGGACAGGTGGTGGCTACACCTTC
CDR3: CASRVGDSTGTGGGYTF

D: TRBD1
size: .
J: TRBJ2-1
V: TRBV11-2
DNA: TGTGCCAGCAGCGCCCCCGGGACAGGGGGCCGTGAGCAGTTCTTC
CDR3: CASSAPGTGGREQFF

D: .
size: .
J: TRBJ1-1
V: TRBV10-3
DNA: TGTGCCATCGGTAGGGGAATGAACACTGAAGCTTTCTTT
CDR3: CAIGRGMNTEAFF

D: TRBD1
size: .
J: TRBJ2-7
V: TRBV5-6
DNA: TGTGCCAGCAGTTGGGGGACAGGAGAGCAGTACTTC
CDR3: CASSWGTGEQYF

D: TRBD1
size: .
J: TRBJ2-7
V: TRBV5-5
DNA: TGTGCCAGCAGCTTGGCCCCAGGACAGGGGCTTAGAGAGCAGTACTTC
CDR3: CASSLAPGQGLREQYF

D: TRBD1
size: .
J: TRBJ1-2
V: TRBV6-5
DNA: TGTGTCAGCAGTTATGAAGCCGGGACAGGGAATGGCTACACCTTC
CDR3: CVSSYEAGTGNGYTF

D: .
size: few
J: TRBJ1-2
V: TRBV29-1
DNA: TGCAGCGTTGAGGAGGGGACCTATGGCTACACCTTC
CDR3: CSVEEGTYGYTF

D: .
size: .
J: TRBJ2-7
V: TRBV7-2
DNA: TGTGCCAGCAGCCCCTCCTTCGAGCAGTACTTC
CDR3: CASSPSFEQYF

D: .
size: few
J: TRBJ2-7
V: TRBV28
DNA: TGTGCCAGCAGTTTAGGGTGGCGGTCCTACGAGCAGTACTTC
CDR3: CASSLGWRSYEQYF

D: .
size: .
J: TRBJ1-4
V: TRBV30
DNA: TGTGCCTGGAGTGAGGGGTGGGCTAATGAAAAACTGTTTTTT
CDR3: CAWSEGWANEKLFF

D: TRBD2
size: .
J: TRBJ2-5
V: TRBV18
DNA: TGTGCCAGCTCACCTCCCCGGGGTAGCGGGAGATCTGAGACCCAGTACTTC
CDR3: CASSPPRGSGRSETQYF

D: TRBD1
size: .
J: TRBJ2-2
V: TRBV5-4
DNA: TGTGCCAGCAGCTTGGCCGGGACAGTTGGAGCCGGGGAGCTGTTTTTT
CDR3: CASSLAGTVGAGELFF

D: .
size: few
J: TRBJ1-4
V: TRBV9
DNA: TGTGCCAGCAGCGCCTTACCGGGACTGATTAATGAAAAACTGTTTTTT
CDR3: CASSALPGLINEKLFF

D: TRBD1
size: .
J: TRBJ2-2
V: TRBV10-2
DNA: TGCGCCAGCACCAAGGGACAGGGTCGACAAGCCGGGGAGCTGTTTTTT
CDR3: CASTKGQGRQAGELFF

D: .
size: .
J: TRBJ2-6
V: TRBV2
DNA: TGTGCCAGCAGTACCTCAGGCAACCGGGCCAACGTCCTGACTTTC
CDR3: CASSTSGNRANVLTF

D: .
size: .
J: TRBJ2-3
V: TRBV28
DNA: TGTGCCAGCAGTCCGCCCCAACAGGGTGGCCGGTATTTT
CDR3: CASSPPQQGGRYF

D: .
size: few
J: TRBJ1-2
V: TRBV7-9
DNA: TGTGCCACCACTCCATCGAGCTATGGCTACACCTTC
CDR3: CATTPSSYGYTF

D: .
size: few
J: TRBJ1-2
V: TRBV5-1
DNA: TGCGCCAGCAGCCCGGACATATCTCGTGGCTACACCTTC
CDR3: CASSPDISRGYTF

D: TRBD2
size: .
J: TRBJ2-1
V: TRBV6-6
DNA: TGTGCCACCCTTAGCGGGACCTACAATGAGCAGTTCTTC
CDR3: CATLSGTYNEQFF

D: TRBD2
size: .
J: TRBJ2-7
V: TRBV4-1
DNA: TGCGCCAGCAGCCAAACCGGGACTAGCAACTACGAGCAGTACTTC
CDR3: CASSQTGTSNYEQYF

D: TRBD1
size: once
J: TRBJ2-1
V: TRBV7-8
DNA: TGTGCCAGCAGCTCCCTGGGGGGACAGGGTTCCTACAATGAGCAGTTCTTC
CDR3: CASSSLGGQGSYNEQFF

D: .
size: .
J: TRBJ1-1
V: TRBV4-2
DNA: TGTGCCAGCAGCCAAGTGTCAGGGGCTAGTACTGAAGCTTTCTTT
CDR3: CASSQVSGASTEAFF

D: .
size: .
J: TRBJ2-1
V: TRBV9
DNA: TGTGCCAGCAGCGTAGCCGGACTGAGCTCCTACAATGAGCAGTTCTTC
CDR3: CASSVAGLSSYNEQFF

D: TRBD2
size: .
J: TRBJ2-5
V: TRBV6-1
DNA: TGTGCCAGCAGTGAGCCCAGCGGGGGAGGGAAGACCCAGTACTTC
CDR3: CASSEPSGGGKTQYF

D: .
size: once
J: TRBJ1-2
V: TRBV5-1
DNA: TGCGCCAGCAGCTTGGCCTCTGGCCGCTCCCTCTATGGCTACACCTTC
CDR3: CASSLASGRSLYGYTF

D: TRBD2
size: .
J: TRBJ2-3
V: TRBV10-1
DNA: TGCGCCAGCAGCGTGACTAGCGGGACTTCCGATACGCAGTATTTT
CDR3: CASSVTSGTSDTQYF

D: TRBD2
size: .
J: TRBJ2-7
V: TRBV7-8
DNA: TGTGCCAGCTCTGGGCTAGCGGTTTCCTACGAGCAGTACTTC
CDR3: CASSGLAVSYEQYF

D: .
size: .
J: TRBJ1-1
V: TRBV28
DNA: TGTGCCAGCAGACTTGATAGTGCTTCATTGAACACTGAAGCTTTCTTT
CDR3: CASRLDSASLNTEAFF

D: .
size: .
J: TRBJ1-5
V: TRBV6-5
DNA: TGTGCCAGCAGTTACCACTCAGGGGAGGGCCAGCCCCAGCATTTT
CDR3: CASSYHSGEGQPQHF

D: .
size: .
J: TRBJ2-7
V: TRBV10-3
DNA: TGTGCCATCAGTGGGGGACGGGGGATCTACGAGCAGTACTTC
CDR3: CAISGGRGIYEQYF

D: TRBD1
size: .
J: TRBJ2-7
V: TRBV2
DNA: TGTGCCAGCAGTACTAGAACGGGACAGGGGGCCTACGAGCAGTACTTC
CDR3: CASSTRTGQGAYEQYF

D: .
size: .
J: TRBJ1-1
V: TRBV7-9
DNA: TGTGCCAGCAGGAAGGGGGTGAACACTGAAGCTTTCTTT
CDR3: CASRKGVNTEAFF

D: .
size: .
J: TRBJ2-1
V: TRBV28
DNA: TGTGCCAGCAGTTCCCGAGTTGAGCAGTTCTTC
CDR3: CASSSRVEQFF

D: .
size: .
J: TRBJ1-5
V: TRBV30
DNA: TGTGCCTGGAGTGCCGGGGGGGGTGGCAATCAGCCCCAGCATTTT
CDR3: CAWSAGGGGNQPQHF

D: TRBD1
size: .
J: TRBJ2-1
V: TRBV6-5
DNA: TGTGCCAGCAGTTATCCCGGGACAGGGTCGAATGAGCAGTTCTTC
CDR3: CASSYPGTGSNEQFF

D: .
size: .
J: TRBJ1-1
V: TRBV14
DNA: TGTGCCAGCAGCCAAAAATGGGGTGTCGGGCAGAGGGACACTGAAGCTTTCTTT
CDR3: CASSQKWGVGQRDTEAFF